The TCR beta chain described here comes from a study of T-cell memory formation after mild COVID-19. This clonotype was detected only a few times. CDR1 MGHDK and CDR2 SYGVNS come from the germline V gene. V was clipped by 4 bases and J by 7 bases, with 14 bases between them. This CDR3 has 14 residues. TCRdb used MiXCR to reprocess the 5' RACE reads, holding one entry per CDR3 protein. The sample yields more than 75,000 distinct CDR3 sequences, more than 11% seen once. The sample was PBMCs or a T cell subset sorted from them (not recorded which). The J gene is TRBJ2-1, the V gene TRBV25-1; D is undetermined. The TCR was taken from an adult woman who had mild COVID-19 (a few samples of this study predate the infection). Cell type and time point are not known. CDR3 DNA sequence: TGTGCCAGCAGTGGTACGATATCTGGTAATGAGCAGTTCTTC. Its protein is CASSGTISGNEQFF. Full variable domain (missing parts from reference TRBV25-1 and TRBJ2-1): EADIYQTPRYLVIGTGKKITLECSQTMGHDKMYWYQQDPGMELHLIHYSYGVNSTEKGDLSSESTVSRIRTEHFPLTLESARPSHTSQYLCASSGTISGNEQFFGPGTRLTVL.